A selection of T cell receptor beta chains follows, all from one sample in a study of blood T cell repertoires in COVID-19. TCRdb's table, derived via immunoSEQ multiplex PCR, lists solely in-frame clones and lacks some. Of over 85,000 clones in the sample, around 82% are singletons; the top ten hold about 15%. Source material: peripheral blood. The receptor set was obtained from a woman aged 60-75 years with acute or convalescent COVID-19. CDR3s include the opening cysteine and the closing phenylalanine or tryptophan. Each record gives: clone size, J gene, V gene, D gene, CDR3 DNA, CDR3 protein. A D gene is named only where the DNA matches it firmly. Rows may omit the clone size; those that give it use once, few, many or a size class.

clone size: .; J gene: TRBJ2-7; V gene: TRBV19; D gene: TRBD1; CDR3 DNA: TGTGCCAGTGGACAGGGGCCCTACGAGCAGTACTTC; CDR3 protein: CASGQGPYEQYF
clone size: .; J gene: TRBJ2-1; V gene: TRBV18; D gene: .; CDR3 DNA: TGTGCCAGCTCACCTCTACGGAATGAGCAGTTCTTC; CDR3 protein: CASSPLRNEQFF
clone size: .; J gene: TRBJ1-6; V gene: TRBV7-2; D gene: TRBD1; CDR3 DNA: TGTGCCAGCAGCTTAAACGGCAGGGGGCAATCACCCCTCCACTTT; CDR3 protein: CASSLNGRGQSPLHF
clone size: few; J gene: TRBJ1-2; V gene: TRBV6-5; D gene: TRBD1; CDR3 DNA: TGTGCCAGCAGTTTCGGGACAGGGAAGATGAATGGCTACACCTTC; CDR3 protein: CASSFGTGKMNGYTF
clone size: .; J gene: TRBJ1-4; V gene: TRBV12-3/TRBV12-4; D gene: TRBD1; CDR3 DNA: TGTGCCAGCAGTTTCGGGGACAGGAAACTGTTTTTT; CDR3 protein: CASSFGDRKLFF
clone size: .; J gene: TRBJ2-7; V gene: TRBV11-2; D gene: .; CDR3 DNA: TGTGCCAGCAGCTTAGGCAGGGACTACGAGCAGTACTTC; CDR3 protein: CASSLGRDYEQYF
clone size: .; J gene: TRBJ2-1; V gene: TRBV5-1; D gene: TRBD1; CDR3 DNA: TGCGCCAGCAGCACCGGACCGGGACAGGGAGGCAATGAGCAGTTCTTC; CDR3 protein: CASSTGPGQGGNEQFF
clone size: once; J gene: TRBJ2-1; V gene: TRBV6-5; D gene: TRBD2; CDR3 DNA: TGTGCCAGCAGTTATGGACTAGGCGGGGATTACAATGAGCAGTTCTTC; CDR3 protein: CASSYGLGGDYNEQFF
clone size: .; J gene: TRBJ1-2; V gene: TRBV4-3; D gene: .; CDR3 DNA: TGCGCCAGCAGCCAAGATCGAGGGAGCTATGGCTACACCTTC; CDR3 protein: CASSQDRGSYGYTF
clone size: .; J gene: TRBJ1-6; V gene: TRBV19; D gene: .; CDR3 DNA: TGTGCCAGTAGTATGACTAGGAATTCACCCCTCCACTTT; CDR3 protein: CASSMTRNSPLHF
clone size: .; J gene: TRBJ1-5; V gene: TRBV2; D gene: TRBD1; CDR3 DNA: TGTGCCAGCAGTAAACAGGGGGCCACTCAGCCCCAGCATTTT; CDR3 protein: CASSKQGATQPQHF
clone size: few; J gene: TRBJ2-5; V gene: TRBV24-1; D gene: TRBD1; CDR3 DNA: TGTGCCACTTCAGAAAACGACAGGGGAGAGACCCAGTACTTC; CDR3 protein: CATSENDRGETQYF
clone size: .; J gene: TRBJ2-2; V gene: TRBV2; D gene: TRBD1; CDR3 DNA: TGTGCCAGCCGACAGGGCGGTACCGGGGAGCTGTTTTTT; CDR3 protein: CASRQGGTGELFF
clone size: .; J gene: TRBJ2-2; V gene: TRBV6-5; D gene: TRBD1; CDR3 DNA: TGTGCCAGCAGTTACGCGACAGGGTCAAGTACCGGGGAGCTGTTTTTT; CDR3 protein: CASSYATGSSTGELFF
clone size: few; J gene: TRBJ2-3; V gene: TRBV15; D gene: TRBD2; CDR3 DNA: TGTGCCACACGAGCGGGGGCAACAGATACGCAGTATTTT; CDR3 protein: CATRAGATDTQYF
clone size: once; J gene: TRBJ1-5; V gene: TRBV29-1; D gene: TRBD1; CDR3 DNA: TGCAGCGTTGGGACAGGGGGGAATCAGCCCCAGCATTTT; CDR3 protein: CSVGTGGNQPQHF
clone size: .; J gene: TRBJ2-1; V gene: TRBV24-1; D gene: TRBD2; CDR3 DNA: TGTGCCACCAGTGATTCCGTAGCGGGGGCCTACAATGAGCAGTTCTTC; CDR3 protein: CATSDSVAGAYNEQFF
clone size: .; J gene: TRBJ2-5; V gene: TRBV6-1; D gene: .; CDR3 DNA: TGTGCCAGCAGTGAAGCGCTGGGGCGGGGAGAGACCCAGTACTTC; CDR3 protein: CASSEALGRGETQYF
clone size: once; J gene: TRBJ2-7; V gene: TRBV27; D gene: .; CDR3 DNA: TGTGCCAGCAGTTCGGACACAATCTCCTACGAGCAGTACTTC; CDR3 protein: CASSSDTISYEQYF
clone size: .; J gene: TRBJ2-7; V gene: TRBV7-2; D gene: TRBD2; CDR3 DNA: TGTGCCAGCAGCCCGTATGGAACTAGCGGAGCCTACGAGCAGTACTTC; CDR3 protein: CASSPYGTSGAYEQYF
clone size: .; J gene: TRBJ2-1; V gene: TRBV6-2/TRBV6-3; D gene: .; CDR3 DNA: TGTGCCAGCAGTTACGAACAGACCCACAATGAGCAGTTCTTC; CDR3 protein: CASSYEQTHNEQFF
clone size: .; J gene: TRBJ1-1; V gene: TRBV28; D gene: TRBD1; CDR3 DNA: TGTGCCAGTTCGGACAGGGGGCTGACTGAAGCTTTCTTT; CDR3 protein: CASSDRGLTEAFF
clone size: .; J gene: TRBJ1-1; V gene: TRBV5-4; D gene: .; CDR3 DNA: TGTGCCAGCAGCTTGGGGCCCACTGAAGCTTTCTTT; CDR3 protein: CASSLGPTEAFF
clone size: .; J gene: TRBJ1-1; V gene: TRBV12-3/TRBV12-4; D gene: .; CDR3 DNA: TGTGCCAGCAGTCAGGGGAAGAACACTGAAGCTTTCTTT; CDR3 protein: CASSQGKNTEAFF
clone size: .; J gene: TRBJ2-7; V gene: TRBV9; D gene: TRBD1; CDR3 DNA: TGTGCCAGCAGCGGCGGACAGGGTTCCTACGAGCAGTACTTC; CDR3 protein: CASSGGQGSYEQYF
clone size: .; J gene: TRBJ1-5; V gene: TRBV30; D gene: TRBD1; CDR3 DNA: TGTGCCTGGGATAGGACAGGGAATCAGCCCCAGCATTTT; CDR3 protein: CAWDRTGNQPQHF
clone size: .; J gene: TRBJ2-3; V gene: TRBV2; D gene: TRBD2; CDR3 DNA: TGTGCCAGCAGTAGCGGGGGGCCCCCAGATACGCAGTATTTT; CDR3 protein: CASSSGGPPDTQYF
clone size: .; J gene: TRBJ2-1; V gene: TRBV20-1; D gene: TRBD1; CDR3 DNA: TGCAGTGCGAGTAGACAGGGGGTCTACAATGAGCAGTTCTTC; CDR3 protein: CSASRQGVYNEQFF
clone size: .; J gene: TRBJ1-5; V gene: TRBV19; D gene: .; CDR3 DNA: TGTGCCAGTAGTATAGTAGCAGGGCTCAATCAGCCCCAGCATTTT; CDR3 protein: CASSIVAGLNQPQHF
clone size: few; J gene: TRBJ1-1; V gene: TRBV25-1; D gene: .; CDR3 DNA: TGTGCCAGCAGTGACCCTGGGACACGCACTGAAGCTTTCTTT; CDR3 protein: CASSDPGTRTEAFF
clone size: few; J gene: TRBJ1-2; V gene: TRBV7-9; D gene: .; CDR3 DNA: TGTGCCAGCAGCCCACAGGGAAACGGCTACACCTTC; CDR3 protein: CASSPQGNGYTF
clone size: .; J gene: TRBJ1-2; V gene: TRBV29-1; D gene: .; CDR3 DNA: TGCAGCGTTGAAGATGGGCAGCCCTGGGGAGCTAACTATGGCTACACCTTC; CDR3 protein: CSVEDGQPWGANYGYTF
clone size: once; J gene: TRBJ2-7; V gene: TRBV6-2/TRBV6-3; D gene: .; CDR3 DNA: TGTGCCAGCAGCCCCTTCCTCTCCTACGAGCAGTACTTC; CDR3 protein: CASSPFLSYEQYF
clone size: .; J gene: TRBJ2-5; V gene: TRBV2; D gene: .; CDR3 DNA: TGTGCCAGCAAAACTGGGACGGGGGAAGAGACCCAGTACTTC; CDR3 protein: CASKTGTGEETQYF
clone size: .; J gene: TRBJ1-2; V gene: TRBV5-6; D gene: .; CDR3 DNA: TGTGCCAGCAGCTTCCTGCAGGTCGGCTATGGCTACACCTTC; CDR3 protein: CASSFLQVGYGYTF
clone size: .; J gene: TRBJ2-1; V gene: TRBV14; D gene: .; CDR3 DNA: TGTGCCAGCAGCCAATTTTTAGCGCCCTCCCCCTACAATGAGCAGTTCTTC; CDR3 protein: CASSQFLAPSPYNEQFF
clone size: .; J gene: TRBJ2-5; V gene: TRBV29-1; D gene: TRBD2; CDR3 DNA: TGCAGCGTTGAGGGGGTCGGACTAGCGGGGGACCAAGAGACCCAGTACTTC; CDR3 protein: CSVEGVGLAGDQETQYF
clone size: few; J gene: TRBJ2-5; V gene: TRBV6-4; D gene: .; CDR3 DNA: TGTGCCAGCAGTAACAGGTTGGGGGAGACCCAGTACTTC; CDR3 protein: CASSNRLGETQYF
clone size: .; J gene: TRBJ1-2; V gene: TRBV4-3; D gene: TRBD1; CDR3 DNA: TGCGCCAGCAGCCAAGGTCGGGCAGGGGGCAACTATGGCTACACCTTC; CDR3 protein: CASSQGRAGGNYGYTF
clone size: few; J gene: TRBJ1-1; V gene: TRBV15; D gene: .; CDR3 DNA: TGTGCCACCAGCAGAGATCGGGGGGGTAGCACTGAAGCTTTCTTT; CDR3 protein: CATSRDRGGSTEAFF
clone size: once; J gene: TRBJ1-1; V gene: TRBV2; D gene: TRBD1; CDR3 DNA: TGTGCCAGCAGAAGGACAGGGCTGAACACTGAAGCTTTCTTT; CDR3 protein: CASRRTGLNTEAFF
clone size: .; J gene: TRBJ2-5; V gene: TRBV27; D gene: TRBD1; CDR3 DNA: TGTGCCAGCAGTTTTATCCGGACAGGGTTTCGAGAGACCCAGTACTTC; CDR3 protein: CASSFIRTGFRETQYF
clone size: .; J gene: TRBJ1-1; V gene: TRBV4-1; D gene: .; CDR3 DNA: TGCGCCAGCAGCCAAGGCAGAAGGGGAACTTTCTTT; CDR3 protein: CASSQGRRGTFF
clone size: .; J gene: TRBJ1-2; V gene: TRBV19; D gene: .; CDR3 DNA: TGTGCCAGTAGTTTGGGGGCGAGGGGTTATGGCTACACCTTC; CDR3 protein: CASSLGARGYGYTF
clone size: .; J gene: TRBJ1-2; V gene: TRBV15; D gene: TRBD1; CDR3 DNA: TGTGCCACCGCGCTTTGGGACAGGGGAGGTAACTATGGCTACACCTTC; CDR3 protein: CATALWDRGGNYGYTF
clone size: few; J gene: TRBJ2-5; V gene: TRBV10-3; D gene: .; CDR3 DNA: TGTGCCATCAGTGCGGGGGAGCAAGAGACCCAGTACTTC; CDR3 protein: CAISAGEQETQYF
clone size: .; J gene: TRBJ2-7; V gene: TRBV11-1; D gene: .; CDR3 DNA: TGTGCCAGCAGCGCCCCGACAGGTACCTACGAGCAGTACTTC; CDR3 protein: CASSAPTGTYEQYF
clone size: .; J gene: TRBJ2-1; V gene: TRBV5-1; D gene: TRBD2; CDR3 DNA: TGCGCCAGCAGCCCCCAGGTAGCGGGGCCGGGGAATGAGCAGTTCTTC; CDR3 protein: CASSPQVAGPGNEQFF
clone size: .; J gene: TRBJ2-1; V gene: TRBV28; D gene: .; CDR3 DNA: TGTGCCAGCAGTTTGTCCACTCACAATGAGCAGTTCTTC; CDR3 protein: CASSLSTHNEQFF
clone size: once; J gene: TRBJ2-1; V gene: TRBV3-1/TRBV3-2; D gene: .; CDR3 DNA: TGTGCCAGCAGCCAAGAAATGGTAGGCGGGGACCCCTCCTACAATGAGCAGTTCTTC; CDR3 protein: CASSQEMVGGDPSYNEQFF
clone size: .; J gene: TRBJ1-3; V gene: TRBV25-1; D gene: .; CDR3 DNA: TGTGCCAGCAGTGAAGCGAGGAGCACTGGAAACACCATATATTTT; CDR3 protein: CASSEARSTGNTIYF
clone size: .; J gene: TRBJ1-2; V gene: TRBV6-5; D gene: .; CDR3 DNA: TGTGCCAGCAGTTACGCGGTCAACTATGGCTACACCTTC; CDR3 protein: CASSYAVNYGYTF